This T cell receptor (beta chain) was documented in a study of cytomegalovirus exposure and HLA in healthy donors. Study conclusions and caveats: By a later analysis, the bulk of CMV-associated TCR beta chains appeared HLA-restricted. Previously analyzed data showed that most TCR beta V segments were productive at a frequency of about 87% or about 30%. It is likely that the observed cluster of highly shared sequence variants was a sequencing artifact.

A word on this clone: Its antigen is unknown. The sample has other DNA sequences that encode this CDR3 too.

Germline V gene data show CDR1 as LGHNA and CDR2 as YNFKEQ. Trimming at V came to 3 bases and at J to 1 base, leaving 4 bases not matched to a gene. This CDR3 is built from 15 residues. The PCR employed 60 Vbeta primers together with 13 Jbeta primers. Sequencing used immunoSEQ multiplex PCR; TCRdb keeps in-frame clones, though not all of them. The sample carries around 190,000 clones, around 75% recorded once. This TCR came from a woman aged 45-65 years in good health and CMV-seronegative. The sample was PBMCs. The chain recombines TRBV4-2 with TRBJ1-1, with TRBD1 identical over 8 bases. CDR3 sequence: CASSHGQGGNTEAFF. Here the CDR3 DNA reads TGTGCCAGCAGCCACGGACAGGGAGGGAACACTGAAGCTTTCTTT.